The clone carrying this T cell receptor beta chain has a handful of counts. The template used for profiling TCR beta VDJ and CDR3 was genomic DNA. TCRdb reprocessed the reads via MiXCR and lists one record per CDR3 protein. The sample includes around 160,000 distinct CDR3 sequences, around 48% of them seen just once. CDR3 length: 13 residues. Germline-derived CDR1 and CDR2 are ENHRY and SYGVKD. V dropped 11 bases and J dropped 2 bases, with 13 bases sitting between them. This sample was included in a study of CD8+CD57+ T cells in acquired aplastic anemia. For sequencing, patients were chosen who had shown expansion of CD8+CD57+ cells by flow cytometry.

The J gene is TRBJ2-1, the V gene TRBV10-3, with D hard to call. The TCR sequence derives from a human donor with aplastic anemia. Sequencing used sorted CD4+, CD8+, or CD8+CD57+ T cells (not recorded which) from PBMCs. CDR3: CASEDTTYNEQFF. In nucleotides, the CDR3 is TGTGCCTCCGAGGATACCACCTACAATGAGCAGTTCTTC.